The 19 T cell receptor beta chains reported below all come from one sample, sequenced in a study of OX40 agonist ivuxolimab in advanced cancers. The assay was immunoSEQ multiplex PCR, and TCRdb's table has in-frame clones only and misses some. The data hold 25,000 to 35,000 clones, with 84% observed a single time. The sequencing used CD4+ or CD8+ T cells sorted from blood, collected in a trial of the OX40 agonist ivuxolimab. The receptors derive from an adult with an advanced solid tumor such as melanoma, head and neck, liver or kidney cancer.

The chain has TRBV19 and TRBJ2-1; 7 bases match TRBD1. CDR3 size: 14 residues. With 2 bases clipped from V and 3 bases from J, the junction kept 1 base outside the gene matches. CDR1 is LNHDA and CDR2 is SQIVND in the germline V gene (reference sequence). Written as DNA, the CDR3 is TGTGCCAGTAGTATAAGGGGGCTCTACAATGAGCAGTTCTTC. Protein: CASSIRGLYNEQFF.

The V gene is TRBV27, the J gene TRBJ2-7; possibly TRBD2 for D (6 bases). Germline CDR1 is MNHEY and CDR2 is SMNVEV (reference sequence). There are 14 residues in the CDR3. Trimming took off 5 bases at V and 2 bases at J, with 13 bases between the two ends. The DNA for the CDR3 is TGTGCCAGCAGTAGAGGCGGAGGGCCCTACGAGCAGTACTTC. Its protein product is CASSRGGGPYEQYF.

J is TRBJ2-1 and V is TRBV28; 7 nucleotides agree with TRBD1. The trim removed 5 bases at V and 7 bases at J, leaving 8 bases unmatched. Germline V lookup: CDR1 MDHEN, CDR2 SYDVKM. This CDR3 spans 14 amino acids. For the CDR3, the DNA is TGTGCCAGCAGTATAGGGACAGAGATAAATGAGCAGTTCTTC. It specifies CASSIGTEINEQFF.

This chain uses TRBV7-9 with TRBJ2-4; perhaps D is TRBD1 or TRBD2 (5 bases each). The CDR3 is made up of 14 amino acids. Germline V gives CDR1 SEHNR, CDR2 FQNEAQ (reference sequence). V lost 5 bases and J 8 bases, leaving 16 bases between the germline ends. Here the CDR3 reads CASSPGTTRDIQYF. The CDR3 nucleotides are TGTGCCAGCAGCCCTGGGACCACTCGGGACATTCAGTACTTC.

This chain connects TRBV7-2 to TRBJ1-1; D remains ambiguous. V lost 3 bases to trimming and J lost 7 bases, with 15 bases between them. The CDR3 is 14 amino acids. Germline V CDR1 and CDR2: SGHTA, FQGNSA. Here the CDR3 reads CASSFLREAIEAFF. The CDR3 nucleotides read TGTGCCAGCAGCTTTCTTCGGGAAGCGATTGAAGCTTTCTTT.

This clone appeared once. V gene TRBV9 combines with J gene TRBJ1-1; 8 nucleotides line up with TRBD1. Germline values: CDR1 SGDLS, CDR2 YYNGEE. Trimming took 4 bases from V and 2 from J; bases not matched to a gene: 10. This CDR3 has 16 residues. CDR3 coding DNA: TGTGCCAGCAGCTCCGGACCGGGACAGGTAAACACTGAAGCTTTCTTT. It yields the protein CASSSGPGQVNTEAFF.

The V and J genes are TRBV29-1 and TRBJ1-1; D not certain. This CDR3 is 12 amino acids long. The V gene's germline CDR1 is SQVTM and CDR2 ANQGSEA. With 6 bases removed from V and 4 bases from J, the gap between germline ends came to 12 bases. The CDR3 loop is CSVYVGGTEAFF. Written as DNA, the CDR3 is TGCAGCGTCTACGTCGGAGGCACTGAAGCTTTCTTT.

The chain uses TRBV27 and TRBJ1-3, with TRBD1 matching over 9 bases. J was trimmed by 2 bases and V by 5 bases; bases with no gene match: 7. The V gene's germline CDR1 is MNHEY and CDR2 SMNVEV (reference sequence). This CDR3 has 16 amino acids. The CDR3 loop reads CASSPGQGIPGNTIYF. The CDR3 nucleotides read TGTGCCAGCAGTCCTGGACAGGGGATCCCTGGAAACACCATATATTTT.

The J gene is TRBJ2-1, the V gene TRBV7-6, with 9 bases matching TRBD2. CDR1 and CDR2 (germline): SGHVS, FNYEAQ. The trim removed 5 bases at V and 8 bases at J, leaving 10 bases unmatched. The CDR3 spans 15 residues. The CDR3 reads CASSPPASGVDEQFF. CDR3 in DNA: TGTGCCAGCAGCCCCCCAGCTAGCGGGGTCGATGAGCAGTTCTTC.

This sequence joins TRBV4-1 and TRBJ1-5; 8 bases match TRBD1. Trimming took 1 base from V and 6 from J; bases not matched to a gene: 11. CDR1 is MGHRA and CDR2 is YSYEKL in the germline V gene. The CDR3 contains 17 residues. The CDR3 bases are TGCGCCAGCAGCCAAGTTTACCCTCAGGGGGCAGGTCAGCCCCAGCATTTT. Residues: CASSQVYPQGAGQPQHF.

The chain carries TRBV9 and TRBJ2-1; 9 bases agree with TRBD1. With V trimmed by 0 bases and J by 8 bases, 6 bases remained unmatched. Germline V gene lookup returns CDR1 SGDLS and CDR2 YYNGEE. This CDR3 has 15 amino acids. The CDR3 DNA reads TGTGCCAGCAGCGTAGCGGGACAGGGTTTAGATGAGCAGTTCTTC. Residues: CASSVAGQGLDEQFF.

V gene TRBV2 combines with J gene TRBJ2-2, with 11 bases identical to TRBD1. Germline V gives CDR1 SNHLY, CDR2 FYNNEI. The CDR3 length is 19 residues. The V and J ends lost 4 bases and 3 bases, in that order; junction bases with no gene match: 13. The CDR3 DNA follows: TGTGCCAGCAGTGTAGGATGGACAGGGGGCTTTTTGGACACCGGGGAGCTGTTTTTT. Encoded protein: CASSVGWTGGFLDTGELFF.

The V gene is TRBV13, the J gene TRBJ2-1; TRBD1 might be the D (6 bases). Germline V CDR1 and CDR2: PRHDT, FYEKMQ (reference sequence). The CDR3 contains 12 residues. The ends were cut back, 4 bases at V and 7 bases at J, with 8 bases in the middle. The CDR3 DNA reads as TGTGCCAGCAGCTCCAGGGGAAATGAGCAGTTCTTC. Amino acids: CASSSRGNEQFF.

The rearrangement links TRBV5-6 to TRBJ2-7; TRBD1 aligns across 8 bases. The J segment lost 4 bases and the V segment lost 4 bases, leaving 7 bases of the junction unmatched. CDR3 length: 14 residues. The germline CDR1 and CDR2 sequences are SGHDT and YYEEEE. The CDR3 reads CASSPGQGIYEQYF. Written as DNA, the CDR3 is TGTGCCAGCAGCCCCGGACAGGGAATTTACGAGCAGTACTTC.

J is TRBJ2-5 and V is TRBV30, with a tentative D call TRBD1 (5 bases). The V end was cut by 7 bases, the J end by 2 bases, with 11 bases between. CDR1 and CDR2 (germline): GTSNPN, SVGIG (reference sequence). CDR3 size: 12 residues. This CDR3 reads CAYLDSQETQYF. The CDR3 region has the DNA TGTGCCTACCTCGACAGTCAAGAGACCCAGTACTTC.

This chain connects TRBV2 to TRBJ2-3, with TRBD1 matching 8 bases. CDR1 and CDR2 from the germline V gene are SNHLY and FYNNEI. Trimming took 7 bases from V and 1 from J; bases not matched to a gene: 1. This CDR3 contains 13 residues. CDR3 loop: CASMDRGTDTQYF. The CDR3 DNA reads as TGTGCCAGCATGGACAGGGGCACAGATACGCAGTATTTT.

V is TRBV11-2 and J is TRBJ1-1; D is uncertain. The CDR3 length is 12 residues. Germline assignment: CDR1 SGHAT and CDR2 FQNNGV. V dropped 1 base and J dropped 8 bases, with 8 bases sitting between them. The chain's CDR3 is CASSLGGVEAFF. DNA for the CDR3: TGTGCCAGCAGCTTAGGCGGGGTAGAAGCTTTCTTT.

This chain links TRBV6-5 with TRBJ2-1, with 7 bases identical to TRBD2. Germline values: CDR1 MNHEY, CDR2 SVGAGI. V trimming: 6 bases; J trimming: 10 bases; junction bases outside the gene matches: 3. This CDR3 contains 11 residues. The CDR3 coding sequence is TGTGCCAGCAGGATTAGCGGGGAGCAGTTCTTC. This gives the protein CASRISGEQFF.

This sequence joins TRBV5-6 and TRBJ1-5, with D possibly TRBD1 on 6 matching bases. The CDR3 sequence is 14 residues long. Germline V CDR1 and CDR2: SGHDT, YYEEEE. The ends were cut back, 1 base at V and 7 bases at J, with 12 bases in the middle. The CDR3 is CASSLKQGSQPQHF. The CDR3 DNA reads TGTGCCAGCAGCTTGAAACAGGGCAGCCAGCCCCAGCATTTT.